This T cell receptor beta chain originates from a study of blood T cells in healthy people across ages. A sample-barcoded 5' primer and a J-beta primer mix were used in a second PCR of roughly 7 to 11 cycles. One entry per CDR3 protein results from TCRdb running MiXCR on the 5' RACE reads. The table has 1.5 million to 2 million distinct CDR3 sequences, over 25% seen once. The draw of peripheral blood yielded ten milliliters from each donor. Between the trimmed V and J ends, which lost 3 bases and 4 bases, there was a span of 13 bases. The CDR3 contains 16 residues. Germline V CDR1 and CDR2: MGHDK, SYGVNS.

The gene calls are TRBV25-1 and TRBJ1-6; no reliable D call. The TCR was taken from a woman in her twenties or thirties in good health. Sequences were obtained from blood. The CDR3 sequence: CASSDGYRRYNSPLHF. CDR3 bases: TGTGCCAGCAGTGATGGATACCGACGTTATAATTCACCCCTCCACTTT. Looking up the rest from reference TRBV25-1 and TRBJ1-6 gives the full variable domain: EADIYQTPRYLVIGTGKKITLECSQTMGHDKMYWYQQDPGMELHLIHYSYGVNSTEKGDLSSESTVSRIRTEHFPLTLESARPSHTSQYLCASSDGYRRYNSPLHFGNGTRLTVT.